One and the same sample provided the 30 T cell receptor beta chains below, sequenced in a study of PD-1 blockade in classical Hodgkin lymphoma. Each patient relapsed following autologous stem cell transplantation, and prior brentuximab vedotin exposure differed. Clones were sequenced by immunoSEQ multiplex PCR, and TCRdb holds only the in-frame ones, with some missing. The table shows about 27,000 clones, with around four fifths occurring only once. Here the sequenced sample was peripheral blood mononuclear cells (PBMCs), taken before the second cycle of nivolumab. The receptor source for this set is a human donor with classical Hodgkin lymphoma.

This sequence joins TRBV9 and TRBJ2-5, with D possibly TRBD2 on 6 matching bases. The CDR3 has 14 residues. Germline V lookup: CDR1 SGDLS, CDR2 YYNGEE. With 6 bases removed from V and 5 bases from J, the gap between germline ends came to 17 bases. The CDR3 sequence: CASTRAEGGETQYF. CDR3 DNA: TGTGCCAGCACCCGTGCGGAGGGCGGCGAGACCCAGTACTTC.

The V and J genes are TRBV7-2 and TRBJ2-5; 13 bases fit TRBD2. The CDR3 sequence is 17 residues long. CDR1 and CDR2 (germline): SGHTA, FQGNSA. The ends lost 1 base at V and 5 bases at J; junction bases unmatched: 7. The CDR3 here is CASSLVRLAGGRETQYF. In nucleotides, the CDR3 is TGTGCCAGCAGCTTAGTTAGACTAGCGGGGGGCAGGGAGACCCAGTACTTC.

In its sample, this clone was seen once. V and J are TRBV7-2 and TRBJ1-2; D is ambiguous. The germline gives CDR1 SGHTA, CDR2 FQGNSA. V lost 1 base to trimming and J lost 4 bases, with 10 bases between them. The CDR3 has 14 residues. The CDR3 protein is CASSLDVETYGYTF. DNA of the CDR3: TGTGCCAGCAGCTTAGATGTGGAAACCTATGGCTACACCTTC.

This rearrangement joins TRBV6-5 to TRBJ1-4; D is uncertain. The CDR3 runs to 14 residues. Germline V gene sequence: CDR1 MNHEY, CDR2 SVGAGI. V lost 6 bases to trimming and J lost 6 bases, with 14 bases between them. The CDR3 loop is CASRTGWADEKLFF. The DNA of the CDR3 is TGTGCCAGCAGGACGGGGTGGGCGGATGAAAAACTGTTTTTT.

In DNA, the CDR3 is TGTGCCTGGAGTACAACCGGGACTAGCGAGGTATTTGAGCAGTTCTTC. This translates into CAWSTTGTSEVFEQFF. This chain links TRBV30 with TRBJ2-1; 10 positions match TRBD2. The length of the CDR3 is 16 residues. V shed 2 bases and J 9 bases; nucleotides not matched to a gene: 13. Germline loops: CDR1 GTSNPN, CDR2 SVGIG (reference sequence).

This chain joins TRBV5-1 and TRBJ2-7; D call uncertain. V was trimmed by 3 bases and J by 0 bases, leaving 7 bases between them. The length of the CDR3 is 13 residues. Germline V gene data show CDR1 as SGHRS and CDR2 as YFSETQ. The DNA of the CDR3 is TGCGCCAGCAGCTCCGACGGCTCCTACGAGCAGTACTTC. Translation gives CASSSDGSYEQYF.

This clone turned up a few times. The chain is built from TRBV5-6 and TRBJ1-3, with D perhaps TRBD1 (6 bases). Germline loops: CDR1 SGHDT, CDR2 YYEEEE. Trimming cost V 1 base and J 1 base, with 9 bases left between them. The CDR3 is 15 residues long. The CDR3, as DNA: TGTGCCAGCAGCTTGACACAGGGATCTGGAAACACCATATATTTT. It encodes CASSLTQGSGNTIYF.

The rearrangement uses TRBV2 and TRBJ2-1; 8 bases agree with TRBD2. This CDR3 contains 13 residues. Germline CDR1 and CDR2: SNHLY and FYNNEI. With V trimmed by 7 bases and J by 4 bases, 3 bases remained unmatched. The CDR3 DNA reads TGTGCCAGCACGGGGGGGCGTTACAATGAGCAGTTCTTC. Protein sequence: CASTGGRYNEQFF.

J is TRBJ2-3 and V is TRBV5-1; 11 positions agree with TRBD2. The CDR3 is made up of 14 amino acids. CDR1 and CDR2 from the germline V gene are SGHRS and YFSETQ. V gave up 7 bases and J gave up 4 bases; unmatched junction bases: 5. The CDR3 DNA reads TGCGCCAGCTCCTTTAGCGGGGGGGCAGATACGCAGTATTTT. Amino acid sequence: CASSFSGGADTQYF.

For the CDR3, the DNA is TGTGCCAGCAGCTTCTGGCGGGTGACTAGTAGCAATGAGCAGTTCTTC. Protein product: CASSFWRVTSSNEQFF. The genes are TRBV7-2 and TRBJ2-1; D perhaps matches TRBD2 (6 bases). In germline, CDR1 is SGHTA, CDR2 FQGNSA. The CDR3 covers 16 residues. Trimming shortened V by 3 bases and J by 6 bases, and 18 bases separated the two germline ends.

This clone has a single count. The V and J genes are TRBV9 and TRBJ1-4, with 10 bases matching TRBD1. V shed 4 bases and J 0 bases; nucleotides not matched to a gene: 6. Germline V gene lookup returns CDR1 SGDLS and CDR2 YYNGEE. The CDR3 sequence is 17 residues long. The CDR3 region has the DNA TGTGCCAGCAGCCCCGGGGACAGGGGAACAACTAATGAAAAACTGTTTTTT. Amino acids: CASSPGDRGTTNEKLFF.

The chain recombines TRBV13 with TRBJ1-2; D possibly corresponds to TRBD1 (5 bases). This CDR3 is built from 15 residues. Germline loops: CDR1 PRHDT, CDR2 FYEKMQ (reference sequence). V was clipped by 5 bases and J by 3 bases, with 16 bases between them. Here the CDR3 reads CASSEEGKRDYGYTF. CDR3 in DNA: TGTGCCAGCAGCGAGGAGGGGAAAAGGGACTATGGCTACACCTTC.

This clone is a singleton in its sample. The chain links TRBV11-3 to TRBJ2-2; D unresolved. The germline CDR1 and CDR2 sequences are SGHNT and YENEEA. V lost 0 bases to trimming and J lost 7 bases, with 6 bases between them. This CDR3 region has 13 residues. The CDR3 DNA is TGTGCCAGCAGCTTAGAAAGTGGCGGGGAGCTGTTTTTT. Residues: CASSLESGGELFF.

In its sample, this clone was seen once. The rearrangement links TRBV19 to TRBJ1-3; tentatively, D is TRBD1 (5 bases). Germline loops: CDR1 LNHDA, CDR2 SQIVND (reference sequence). The CDR3 is made up of 16 amino acids. Trimming cost V 5 bases and J 8 bases, with 22 bases left between them. This chain's CDR3 is CASSLGRLSAGDTIYF. In nucleotides, the CDR3 is TGTGCCAGTAGTCTGGGACGGTTGTCCGCGGGGGACACCATATATTTT.

V is TRBV28 and J is TRBJ1-4; TRBD1 matches 9 bases. The CDR3 loop spans 14 amino acids. V trimming: 5 bases; J trimming: 3 bases; junction bases outside the gene matches: 1. Germline CDR1 and CDR2: MDHEN and SYDVKM. The CDR3 region has the DNA TGTGCCAGCAGTCGACAGGGGGCTAATGAAAAACTGTTTTTT. Its translation: CASSRQGANEKLFF.

J is TRBJ1-5 and V is TRBV11-3; TRBD1 matches 9 bases. CDR3 length: 19 amino acids. CDR1 is SGHNT, CDR2 YENEEA, per germline. V lost 8 bases to trimming and J lost 0 bases; unmatched junction nucleotides: 17. CDR3 loop: CASDVRGDRDPYSNQPQHF. DNA of the CDR3: TGTGCCAGCGACGTAAGGGGGGACAGGGATCCATATAGCAATCAGCCCCAGCATTTT.

CDR3 protein: CASSVTVNTEAFF. CDR3 bases: TGTGCCAGCAGCGTGACAGTGAACACTGAAGCTTTCTTT. V gene TRBV7-9 combines with J gene TRBJ1-1; a possible D gene is TRBD1 (5 bases). Per the germline V gene, CDR1 is SEHNR and CDR2 is FQNEAQ (reference sequence). This CDR3 region has 13 residues. V lost 5 bases and J lost 0, with 7 bases in between. Based on the CDR3 plus reference TRBV7-9 and TRBJ1-1, the full variable domain is DTGVSQNPRHKITKRGQNVTFRCDPISEHNRLYWYRQTLGQGPEFLTYFQNEAQLEKSRLLSDRFSAERPKGSFSTLEIQRTEQGDSAMYLCASSVTVNTEAFFGQGTRLTVV.

The rearrangement joins TRBV5-1 to TRBJ2-5; 10 nucleotides align to TRBD1. The germline gives CDR1 SGHRS, CDR2 YFSETQ. This CDR3 comprises 14 residues. V lost 4 bases, J lost 3 bases, and 3 bases stayed unmatched. The CDR3 bases are TGCGCCAGCAGCCGGGGGACAGGGGAAGAGACCCAGTACTTC. It translates to CASSRGTGEETQYF.

This clone was counted only a few times. CDR3 DNA: TGCGCCAGCAGCGAGGGGTCTTCGAACACCGGGGAGCTGTTTTTT. Translation: CASSEGSSNTGELFF. The V and J genes are TRBV5-1 and TRBJ2-2; D may correspond to TRBD1 or TRBD2 (5 bases each). V shed 4 bases and J shed 0 bases, with 10 bases lying between them. The CDR3 extends over 15 amino acids. Germline-derived CDR1 and CDR2 are SGHRS and YFSETQ.

This clone showed up just once. The chain links TRBV19 to TRBJ1-6, with TRBD1 matching over 8 bases. Germline loops: CDR1 LNHDA, CDR2 SQIVND (reference sequence). The CDR3 has 13 amino acids. The V gene end was trimmed by 8 bases and the J gene end by 6 bases; junction bases not matched to a gene: 3. The CDR3 is CASEGQGNSPLHF. CDR3 DNA sequence: TGTGCCAGTGAAGGACAGGGTAATTCACCCCTCCACTTT.

The rearrangement joins TRBV6-5 to TRBJ2-5; perhaps TRBD2 as D (7 bases). Trimming cost V 0 bases and J 5 bases, with 13 bases left between them. From germline, CDR1 is MNHEY and CDR2 SVGAGI. This CDR3 comprises 15 residues. The DNA for the CDR3 is TGTGCCAGCAGTTACTCGGGCGGGGGCGAGGAGACCCAGTACTTC. It specifies CASSYSGGGEETQYF.

This rearrangement joins TRBV29-1 to TRBJ2-1; 8 nucleotides align to TRBD1. This CDR3 is 13 amino acids long. Losses at the gene ends were 6 bases for V and 2 bases for J; bases not matched to a gene: 3. Germline CDR1 and CDR2: SQVTM and ANQGSEA. The CDR3 DNA reads TGCAGCGTGGACAGGGCCGCCTACAATGAGCAGTTCTTC. Translating it yields CSVDRAAYNEQFF.

This clone showed up just a few times. The chain employs TRBV5-1 and TRBJ2-2; the D is unclear. CDR1 is SGHRS and CDR2 is YFSETQ in the germline V gene. The CDR3 is made up of 13 amino acids. Trimming cost V 6 bases and J 1 base, with 7 bases left between them. CDR3 residues: CASTSWNTGELFF. The DNA for the CDR3 is TGCGCCAGCACCTCCTGGAACACCGGGGAGCTGTTTTTT.

The J gene is TRBJ1-1, the V gene TRBV7-2, with TRBD1 as a possible D gene (5 bases). Per the germline V gene, CDR1 is SGHTA and CDR2 is FQGNSA. The V end lost 1 base, the J end lost 1 base, and 7 bases lay between the germline ends. The CDR3 runs to 14 residues. The CDR3 spells CASSLGGANTEAFF. DNA for the CDR3: TGTGCCAGCAGCTTAGGAGGGGCGAACACTGAAGCTTTCTTT.

The chain links TRBV5-1 to TRBJ1-1; TRBD1 agrees at 9 bases. The CDR3 covers 15 residues. Germline CDR1 SGHRS, CDR2 YFSETQ. The V and J ends lost 4 bases and 1 base, in that order; junction bases with no gene match: 5. The CDR3 DNA is TGCGCCAGCAGCGGGGGACAGGGAAGGAACACTGAAGCTTTCTTT. This codes for CASSGGQGRNTEAFF.

The CDR3 sequence: CASSYGGLGTQYF. DNA of the CDR3: TGTGCCAGCAGTTACGGGGGGCTGGGGACCCAGTACTTC. V gene TRBV6-5 combines with J gene TRBJ2-5, with D perhaps TRBD1 or TRBD2 (6 bases each). From germline, CDR1 is MNHEY and CDR2 SVGAGI. There are 13 residues in the CDR3. Trimming removed 2 bases from V and 7 bases from J, with 11 bases in between.

The chain couples TRBV7-2 to TRBJ1-2; D perhaps matches TRBD1 (5 bases). The CDR3 is 16 amino acids. The V end lost 5 bases, the J end lost 0 bases, and 16 bases lay between the germline ends. Germline V lookup: CDR1 SGHTA, CDR2 FQGNSA. The CDR3 DNA is TGTGCCAGCAGCCCCGATGGTGGGGGAACTAACTATGGCTACACCTTC. Its protein product is CASSPDGGGTNYGYTF.

This clone has just a few counts. CDR3 sequence reads: CASSLLPAGASGDTQYF. The CDR3 coding sequence is TGTGCCAGCAGTTTACTCCCAGCGGGGGCGTCGGGAGATACGCAGTATTTT. The chain carries TRBV27 and TRBJ2-3, with 8 bases matching TRBD2. This CDR3 spans 17 amino acids. Trimming took 2 bases from V and 5 from J; bases not matched to a gene: 12. Germline values: CDR1 MNHEY, CDR2 SMNVEV (reference sequence).

This chain uses TRBV30 with TRBJ1-1, with D uncertain. Germline CDR1 GTSNPN, CDR2 SVGIG (reference sequence). The CDR3 extends over 11 amino acids. Trimming cost V 1 base and J 7 bases, with 7 bases left between them. CDR3 in DNA: TGTGCCTGGAGTGATGGCGGTGAAGCTTTCTTT. As protein: CAWSDGGEAFF.

The V call is TRBV7-9, the J call TRBJ1-2, with D unclear. CDR1 is SEHNR and CDR2 is FQNEAQ in the germline V gene (reference sequence). The CDR3 is 13 residues long. V was pared by 5 bases and J by 2 bases, with 9 bases between. CDR3 region: CASSEGVNYGYTF. The CDR3 DNA is TGTGCCAGCAGCGAGGGAGTGAACTATGGCTACACCTTC.